One and the same sample provided the 5 T cell receptor beta chains below, sequenced in a study of cytomegalovirus exposure and HLA in healthy donors. Assay used: immunoSEQ multiplex PCR; TCRdb lists only in-frame clones, some missing. The repertoire holds 100,000 to 150,000 clones, roughly 91% seen once, with around 3.1% in the top ten. Material: PBMCs. The source is a man aged 25 to 45 in good health and CMV-seronegative.

The rearrangement links TRBV5-6 to TRBJ2-7, with D possibly matching TRBD1 (6 bases). Germline V gene sequence: CDR1 SGHDT, CDR2 YYEEEE. CDR3 length: 13 residues. Trimming took off 4 bases at V and 4 bases at J, with 12 bases between the two ends. The CDR3 nucleotides are TGTGCCAGCAGCCCGACAGGCGGGTACGAGCAGTACTTC. Amino acid sequence: CASSPTGGYEQYF.

This rearrangement joins TRBV6-1 to TRBJ2-7, with TRBD2 as a possible D gene (6 bases). From germline, CDR1 is MNHNS and CDR2 SASEGT. Deletions cut 5 bases from V and 7 bases from J, with 18 bases between. This CDR3 has 14 residues. CDR3 sequence: CASSPAGRGWEQYF. CDR3 coding DNA: TGTGCCAGCAGTCCCGCCGGGCGGGGTTGGGAGCAGTACTTC.

This chain links TRBV27 with TRBJ2-7, with TRBD1 identical over 7 bases. Trimming took 6 bases from V and 2 from J; bases not matched to a gene: 7. The CDR3 contains 14 residues. From germline, CDR1 is MNHEY and CDR2 SMNVEV (reference sequence). CDR3 amino acids: CASSTRTGAYEQYF. In DNA form, the CDR3 reads TGTGCCAGCAGCACGAGGACAGGAGCCTACGAGCAGTACTTC.

The V call is TRBV28, the J call TRBJ1-5; D remains unclear. The germline gives CDR1 MDHEN, CDR2 SYDVKM. This CDR3 has 15 residues. Trimming took off 4 bases at V and 3 bases at J, with 13 bases between the two ends. The CDR3, as DNA: TGTGCCAGCAGTTCCCCTCTCCAGTACAATCAGCCCCAGCATTTT. Translating it yields CASSSPLQYNQPQHF.

V usage is TRBV27 and J usage is TRBJ2-2; no firm D call. Trimming pared 0 bases from V and 0 bases from J, leaving 8 bases between. Germline V lookup: CDR1 MNHEY, CDR2 SMNVEV (reference sequence). This CDR3 region has 16 residues. DNA of the CDR3: TGTGCCAGCAGTTTATCCTCCTATGCGAACACCGGGGAGCTGTTTTTT. This codes for CASSLSSYANTGELFF.